The present TCR beta chain was sequenced within a study of blood T cell repertoires in COVID-19. For the study at large: COVID-19 samples collected from the United States, Italy and Spain covered acute and convalescent phases. Sample material is recorded as cDNA or gDNA derived from T cells, B-cell-depleted T cells, or PBMCs.

Original data processing: Quantification of nucleated cells was approximated via reference gene primer amplification. The table came from immunoSEQ multiplex PCR; TCRdb's copy has only in-frame clones and leaves some out. The V and J calls and clone size were taken over from that table, and D and trimming were inferred from the DNA. The sample shows tens of thousands of clones, about 80% of them seen only once. Germline V gene sequence: CDR1 MNHEY, CDR2 SVGAGI. This CDR3 comprises 13 residues. The V and J ends lost 6 bases and 4 bases respectively, with 13 bases between them. J is TRBJ2-7 and V is TRBV6-5, with D maybe TRBD1 (6 bases). The sample taken for sequencing was peripheral blood. The source is a man aged 65-85 years who had recovered from COVID-19. CDR3 bases: TGTGCCAGCAGCCTGGGCGGACAGTACGAGCAGTACTTC. Translating it yields CASSLGGQYEQYF.